Following are 27 T cell receptor beta chains from one sample sequenced in a study of blood T cells in healthy people across ages. The second PCR ran about 6 to 12 cycles with a sample-barcoded 5' primer and J-beta primers. TCRdb reprocessed the 5' RACE reads via MiXCR and lists one record per CDR3 protein. Of just over 800,000 distinct CDR3 sequences in the sample, under 80% were seen once. The specimen was blood. These TCRs come from a man aged 30 to 39 in good health.

This clonotype has just a few counts. This rearrangement joins TRBV5-1 to TRBJ2-5; TRBD2 agrees at 10 bases. The germline V gene encodes CDR1 SGHRS and CDR2 YFSETQ. The CDR3 is 16 amino acids. V shed 0 bases, J shed 4 bases, and the junction held 6 bases outside the gene matches. The CDR3 DNA reads as TGCGCCAGCAGCTTGGGGCTAGCGGGGGTCTTAGAGACCCAGTACTTC. As protein: CASSLGLAGVLETQYF.

The chain employs TRBV4-2 and TRBJ2-5; 11 nucleotides line up with TRBD1. After removal of 5 bases from V and 4 bases from J, the junction contained 6 bases not matched to a gene. This CDR3 contains 15 residues. Germline CDR1 LGHNA, CDR2 YNFKEQ. CDR3 region: CASSYRTGGAETQYF. The CDR3 DNA sequence: TGTGCCAGCAGCTATAGGACAGGGGGCGCAGAGACCCAGTACTTC.

In the case of this clonotype: Since a much larger clone is just one base distant, this may be a read error. V and J are TRBV5-1 and TRBJ1-1; no clear D gene. The germline V gene has CDR1 SGHRS and CDR2 YFSETQ. The ends were cut back, 0 bases at V and 6 bases at J, with 15 bases in the middle. This CDR3 comprises 15 residues. The CDR3 loop reads CASSLAPSRDAEAFF. The CDR3 DNA follows: TGCGCCAGCAGCTTGGCACCGAGTAGAGACGCTGAAGCTTTCTTT.

The chain couples TRBV7-8 to TRBJ2-1; D is unclear. Germline V lookup: CDR1 SGHVS, CDR2 FQNEAQ. CDR3 length: 14 amino acids. Trimming stripped 3 bases from V and 4 bases from J, with 10 bases between. CDR3 in DNA: TGTGCCAGCAGCTTCTCGGGTCTGTACAATGAGCAGTTCTTC. Translating gives CASSFSGLYNEQFF.

Note on this clonotype: A much more abundant neighbour one base away suggests this may be a read error. The V call is TRBV24-1, the J call TRBJ1-5, with D perhaps TRBD1 (5 bases). The germline V gene encodes CDR1 KGHDR and CDR2 SFDVKD. This CDR3 has 14 residues. Trimming left V 9 bases short and J 2 bases short, with 13 bases between. The CDR3 DNA sequence: TGTGCCACCGAGGGCCGGGACGGCAATCAGCCCCAGCATTTT. It codes for CATEGRDGNQPQHF.

On this clonotype itself: The junction and the germline gene differ at one end; a read error may be behind it. The chain has TRBV29-1 and TRBJ2-3, with TRBD1 identical over 7 bases. Per the germline V gene, CDR1 is SQVTM and CDR2 is ANQGSEA. This CDR3 is built from 12 residues. In DNA form, the CDR3 reads TGCAGCTCCGGGACAGACACAGATACGCGGTATTTT. Protein product: CSSGTDTDTRYF.

This clonotype was found a few times. The CDR3 region is CASSQVVFVGYTDTQYF. CDR3 coding DNA: TGTGCCAGCAGCCAAGTAGTTTTCGTAGGTTACACAGATACGCAGTATTTT. The rearrangement uses TRBV14 and TRBJ2-3; the D is unclear. Germline loops: CDR1 SGHDN, CDR2 FVKESK. Trimming removed 1 base from V and 2 bases from J, with 16 bases in between. The CDR3 covers 17 residues.

CDR3 sequence reads: CSVEKSGTSGTYEQYF. The CDR3 coding sequence is TGCAGCGTTGAAAAATCCGGGACTAGCGGAACCTACGAGCAGTACTTC. This sequence joins TRBV29-1 and TRBJ2-7; 11 bases map to TRBD2. The CDR3 consists of 16 residues. Germline CDR1 SQVTM, CDR2 ANQGSEA. Trimming removed 2 bases from V and 2 bases from J; junction bases left unmatched: 8.

V gene TRBV4-3 combines with J gene TRBJ1-2, with 7 nucleotides matching TRBD1. The CDR3 length is 15 residues. CDR1 is LGHNA, CDR2 YSLEER, per germline. V lost 3 bases, J lost 0 bases, and 4 bases stayed unmatched. CDR3 sequence: CASSQDRSTNYGYTF. The CDR3 DNA reads TGCGCCAGCAGCCAGGACAGGTCGACTAACTATGGCTACACCTTC.

V and J are TRBV5-1 and TRBJ2-5, with TRBD1 matching 8 bases. The CDR3 is 18 residues long. The germline gives CDR1 SGHRS, CDR2 YFSETQ. Trimming at V came to 4 bases and at J to 1 base, leaving 15 bases not matched to a gene. The CDR3 DNA reads TGCGCCAGCAGCCTGTCTCTGGGGACAGGAACCTCCCAAGAGACCCAGTACTTC. It yields the protein CASSLSLGTGTSQETQYF.

This clonotype was observed a few times. The chain joins TRBV20-1 to TRBJ1-1; 7 bases fit TRBD1. This CDR3 comprises 14 residues. Trimming cost V 2 bases and J 0 bases; bases outside gene matches: 3. CDR1 DFQATT and CDR2 SNEGSKA come from the germline V gene (reference sequence). CDR3 sequence: CSARRGQLNTEAFF. CDR3 coding DNA: TGCAGTGCTAGACGGGGACAGTTGAACACTGAAGCTTTCTTT.

V is TRBV13 and J is TRBJ2-1, with D perhaps TRBD2 (5 bases). Germline-derived CDR1 and CDR2 are PRHDT and FYEKMQ (reference sequence). Trimming pared 6 bases from V and 9 bases from J, leaving 12 bases between. This CDR3 contains 12 residues. The DNA of the CDR3 is TGTGCCAGCAGTCTACTGGGAGCTGAGCAGTTCTTC. This encodes CASSLLGAEQFF.

The gene calls are TRBV18 and TRBJ2-3, with 7 bases aligning to TRBD2. The V gene's germline CDR1 is KGHSH and CDR2 LQKENI. Trimming took 4 bases from V and 3 from J; bases not matched to a gene: 7. The CDR3 sequence is 15 residues long. DNA of the CDR3: TGTGCCAGCTCACGTAACGGGGGGTCGACAGATACGCAGTATTTT. Amino acid sequence: CASSRNGGSTDTQYF.

The chain is built from TRBV5-5 and TRBJ2-3, with 7 positions matching TRBD2. The V and J ends lost 0 bases and 5 bases, in that order; junction bases with no gene match: 9. The CDR3 loop spans 16 amino acids. Germline V gene data show CDR1 as SGHKS and CDR2 as YYEKEE (reference sequence). As DNA, the CDR3 is TGTGCCAGCAGCTTGGGTGCGGGGGAGAATAGAGATACGCAGTATTTT. Translation gives CASSLGAGENRDTQYF.

This clonotype was detected a few times. This chain connects TRBV11-3 to TRBJ2-1; D may be TRBD2 (5 bases). Per the germline V gene, CDR1 is SGHNT and CDR2 is YENEEA. This CDR3 is built from 16 residues. V gave up 4 bases and J gave up 1 base, with 14 bases separating them. CDR3 in amino acids: CASSSGVLGSYNEQFF. The CDR3 region has the DNA TGTGCCAGCAGCTCCGGGGTCCTAGGGTCCTACAATGAGCAGTTCTTC.

The CDR3 loop is CASSFRDTYTGELFF. Written as DNA, the CDR3 is TGTGCCAGCAGCTTCCGGGACACATACACCGGGGAGCTGTTTTTT. This chain connects TRBV7-8 to TRBJ2-2; D is possibly TRBD1 (6 bases). Germline V gene sequence: CDR1 SGHVS, CDR2 FQNEAQ. Trimming shortened V by 3 bases and J by 3 bases, and 11 bases separated the two germline ends. The CDR3 runs to 15 residues.

The chain recombines TRBV20-1 with TRBJ2-4, with D perhaps given as TRBD1 or TRBD2 (6 bases each). Germline assignment: CDR1 DFQATT and CDR2 SNEGSKA (reference sequence). The CDR3 covers 16 residues. Between the trimmed V and J ends, which lost 0 bases and 3 bases, there was a span of 15 bases. CDR3 sequence reads: CSARDSGGTFKNIQYF. In nucleotides, the CDR3 is TGCAGTGCTAGAGATTCCGGGGGCACCTTCAAAAACATTCAGTACTTC.

Only a few counts were recorded for this clonotype. The chain uses TRBV7-2 and TRBJ2-1; no firm D call. Germline CDR1 and CDR2: SGHTA and FQGNSA. The CDR3 runs to 14 residues. With 1 base removed from V and 3 bases from J, the gap between germline ends came to 7 bases. The CDR3 reads CASSLVLGYNEQFF. The CDR3 DNA reads as TGTGCCAGCAGCTTAGTACTGGGCTACAATGAGCAGTTCTTC.

This clonotype was picked up a small number of times. The chain has TRBV7-2 and TRBJ2-7; D gene unclear. Germline-derived CDR1 and CDR2 are SGHTA and FQGNSA. The CDR3 loop spans 12 amino acids. The ends were cut back, 2 bases at V and 3 bases at J, with 5 bases in the middle. CDR3 protein: CASSLTYYEQYF. CDR3 DNA sequence: TGTGCCAGCAGCTTAACCTACTACGAGCAGTACTTC.

The chain combines TRBV9 with TRBJ2-6; 8 bases are shared with TRBD1. This CDR3 region has 18 residues. The J segment lost 0 bases and the V segment lost 3 bases, leaving 8 bases of the junction unmatched. Germline CDR1 SGDLS, CDR2 YYNGEE. The CDR3 region has the DNA TGTGCCAGCAGCGGATCCGGGACAGGATTCTCTGGGGCCAACGTCCTGACTTTC. Its protein is CASSGSGTGFSGANVLTF.

The chain recombines TRBV4-2 with TRBJ1-4; D not certain. The CDR3 extends over 15 amino acids. CDR1 is LGHNA, CDR2 YNFKEQ, per germline. V lost 4 bases and J 2 bases, leaving 11 bases between the germline ends. Here the CDR3 reads CASSPWLTTNEKLFF. In DNA, the CDR3 is TGTGCCAGCAGCCCTTGGTTGACGACTAATGAAAAACTGTTTTTT.

The chain combines TRBV20-1 with TRBJ1-5; D may be TRBD1 (5 bases). Germline V gene sequence: CDR1 DFQATT, CDR2 SNEGSKA (reference sequence). V was clipped by 3 bases and J by 6 bases, with 12 bases between them. The CDR3 spans 13 residues. The CDR3 nucleotides are TGCAGTGCTAGCGTGACAGCCAGTCAGCCCCAGCATTTT. Protein sequence: CSASVTASQPQHF.

By proportion, this clonotype is medium-sized (0.01 to 0.1%). The chain is built from TRBV29-1 and TRBJ2-3; D may be TRBD1 or TRBD2 (6 bases each). Germline values: CDR1 SQVTM, CDR2 ANQGSEA. The CDR3 has 17 residues. Trimming pared 4 bases from V and 0 bases from J, leaving 20 bases between. Written as DNA, the CDR3 is TGCAGCGTTGCCGGACAGCTAACTAGCACTAGCACAGATACGCAGTATTTT. It codes for CSVAGQLTSTSTDTQYF.

The V gene is TRBV20-1, the J gene TRBJ1-6, with D uncertain. From germline, CDR1 is DFQATT and CDR2 SNEGSKA (reference sequence). CDR3 length: 16 residues. Trimming took off 0 bases at V and 7 bases at J, with 16 bases between the two ends. In DNA form, the CDR3 reads TGCAGTGCTAGAGAACCGACAACAAGGGTAAATTCACCCCTCCACTTT. It codes for CSAREPTTRVNSPLHF.

The chain recombines TRBV7-9 with TRBJ1-3; D call uncertain. Deletions cut 2 bases from V and 1 base from J, with 9 bases between. The CDR3 totals 15 residues. Germline V lookup: CDR1 SEHNR, CDR2 FQNEAQ (reference sequence). In DNA form, the CDR3 reads TGTGCCAGCAGCTTACCGGTCTCGTCTGGAAACACCATATATTTT. It is translated as CASSLPVSSGNTIYF.

A word on this clonotype: Its ends do not fully match the called genes, so a read error is possible. The rearrangement links TRBV10-3 to TRBJ2-5, with 7 bases lining up with TRBD2. Germline V CDR1 and CDR2: ENHRY, SYGVKD. The CDR3 sequence is 14 residues long. In DNA form, the CDR3 reads TGTGCCGTCAGCCCCGGGACTAACGAAGAGACCCAGTACTTC. This gives the protein CAVSPGTNEETQYF.

The CDR3 is CASSPGLLGLSTDTQYF. The CDR3 bases are TGTGCCAGCAGTCCGGGACTGTTAGGCCTAAGCACAGATACGCAGTATTTT. The chain has TRBV7-3 and TRBJ2-3, with D possibly TRBD2 on 6 matching bases. Looked up from germline, CDR1 is SGHTA and CDR2 is FQGTGA. The CDR3 spans 17 residues. Trimming removed 6 bases at V and 0 bases at J, with 19 bases between.